A single sample is the source of the 21 T cell receptor beta chains below, sequenced in a study of blood T cell repertoires in COVID-19. Clones were sequenced by immunoSEQ multiplex PCR, and TCRdb holds only the in-frame ones, with some missing. Among about 130,000 clones listed, approximately 86% were seen once. Specimen: peripheral blood. Receptors originate from an older woman with COVID-19, enrolled during active disease.

CDR3 sequence reads: CASSLGGGAGGYTF. CDR3 in DNA: TGTGCCAGCAGCTTGGGAGGGGGCGCAGGGGGCTACACCTTC. V is TRBV5-6 and J is TRBJ1-2, with 7 bases fitting TRBD1. The germline V gene has CDR1 SGHDT and CDR2 YYEEEE. The CDR3 loop spans 14 amino acids. Trimming at V came to 0 bases and at J to 8 bases, leaving 7 bases not matched to a gene.

The V and J genes are TRBV7-9 and TRBJ2-7; D might be TRBD1 (6 bases). CDR3 size: 14 residues. The germline V gene has CDR1 SEHNR and CDR2 FQNEAQ (reference sequence). The ends were cut back, 4 bases at V and 0 bases at J, with 10 bases in the middle. This chain's CDR3 is CASSSTGPSYEQYF. CDR3 coding DNA: TGTGCCAGCAGCTCGACAGGTCCCTCCTACGAGCAGTACTTC.

The chain links TRBV7-3 to TRBJ2-5; a possible D gene is TRBD2 (5 bases). The CDR3 runs 13 residues. Germline V gives CDR1 SGHTA, CDR2 FQGTGA. Trimming left V 3 bases short and J 4 bases short, with 9 bases between. CDR3 nucleotides: TGTGCCAGCAGCTTTACCGGAGGAGAGACCCAGTACTTC. It is translated as CASSFTGGETQYF.

This CDR3 is CASSPAGGSNQPQHF. The CDR3 DNA reads as TGTGCCAGCTCACCAGCCGGGGGAAGCAATCAGCCCCAGCATTTT. The V call is TRBV18, the J call TRBJ1-5, with a tentative D call TRBD1 (5 bases). Germline V lookup: CDR1 KGHSH, CDR2 LQKENI. The CDR3 covers 15 residues. The ends were cut back, 2 bases at V and 1 base at J, with 9 bases in the middle.

CDR3 sequence: CASSPAMRGQREQYF. CDR3 nucleotide sequence: TGTGCCAGCTCACCAGCAATGCGGGGGCAACGGGAGCAGTACTTC. The chain combines TRBV18 with TRBJ2-7; D possibly corresponds to TRBD2 (7 bases). V gave up 2 bases and J gave up 7 bases, with 18 bases separating them. CDR3 size: 15 residues. The germline V gene encodes CDR1 KGHSH and CDR2 LQKENI.

The chain joins TRBV7-3 to TRBJ2-3; D call uncertain. Trimming cost V 5 bases and J 2 bases, with 17 bases left between them. Germline V gene lookup returns CDR1 SGHTA and CDR2 FQGTGA. This CDR3 is built from 16 residues. The CDR3 bases are TGTGCCAGCAGCGCCCGTCCCCTTCCCTACACAGATACGCAGTATTTT. It translates to CASSARPLPYTDTQYF.

This chain links TRBV7-9 with TRBJ2-5; D ambiguous. Trimming took off 0 bases at V and 4 bases at J, with 9 bases between the two ends. Germline CDR1 reads SEHNR; CDR2 reads FQNEAQ (reference sequence). The CDR3 spans 14 residues. The CDR3 nucleotides read TGTGCCAGCAGCTTAGCTGGCAGAAGAGAGACCCAGTACTTC. Translating it yields CASSLAGRRETQYF.

The CDR3 reads CASSADRGYSPLHF. The CDR3 DNA is TGTGCCAGCTCAGCGGACAGGGGATATTCACCCCTCCACTTT. The chain uses TRBV18 and TRBJ1-6, with TRBD1 identical over 9 bases. After removal of 5 bases from V and 8 bases from J, the junction contained 4 bases not matched to a gene. The CDR3 runs 14 residues. Germline V gene data show CDR1 as KGHSH and CDR2 as LQKENI.

The V gene is TRBV5-4, the J gene TRBJ1-1, with D possibly being TRBD1 (6 bases). The germline V gene encodes CDR1 SGHNT and CDR2 YYREEE (reference sequence). V was trimmed by 3 bases and J by 0 bases, leaving 9 bases between them. The length of the CDR3 is 14 residues. The CDR3 reads CASSWGQMNTEAFF. In nucleotides, the CDR3 is TGTGCCAGCAGCTGGGGGCAGATGAACACTGAAGCTTTCTTT.

The chain recombines TRBV6-1 with TRBJ1-6, with D maybe TRBD1 (5 bases). There are 18 residues in the CDR3. CDR1 is MNHNS, CDR2 SASEGT, per germline. V lost 2 bases to trimming and J lost 6 bases, with 20 bases between them. The CDR3 region is CASSETLGGAFPNSPLHF. The CDR3 DNA follows: TGTGCCAGCAGTGAAACTCTTGGAGGGGCTTTTCCTAATTCACCCCTCCACTTT.

In its sample, this clone was seen once. The genes are TRBV9 and TRBJ1-2, with D possibly TRBD1 on 6 matching bases. Germline assignment: CDR1 SGDLS and CDR2 YYNGEE. Trimming took 7 bases from V and 8 from J, leaving 24 bases between them. This CDR3 is 15 amino acids long. This CDR3 is CASSPAGAPKWGYTF. The CDR3 nucleotides are TGTGCCAGCTCCCCCGCGGGGGCCCCAAAGTGGGGCTACACCTTC.

This sequence joins TRBV2 and TRBJ1-5; D not certain. This CDR3 is 13 amino acids long. CDR1 is SNHLY, CDR2 FYNNEI, per germline. The ends were cut back, 4 bases at V and 0 bases at J, with 4 bases in the middle. The CDR3 nucleotides are TGTGCCAGCAGTGTGTATAGCAATCAGCCCCAGCATTTT. This encodes CASSVYSNQPQHF. Full variable domain (missing parts from reference TRBV2 and TRBJ1-5): EPEVTQTPSHQVTQMGQEVILRCVPISNHLYFYWYRQILGQKVEFLVSFYNNEISEKSEIFDDQFSVERPDGSNFTLKIRSTKLEDSAMYFCASSVYSNQPQHFGDGTRLSIL.

The J gene is TRBJ2-3, the V gene TRBV11-2; 15 bases line up with TRBD2. The length of the CDR3 is 19 residues. Germline V gives CDR1 SGHAT, CDR2 FQNNGV. With 5 bases clipped from V and 0 bases from J, the junction kept 9 bases outside the gene matches. DNA of the CDR3: TGTGCCAGCAGCCCAGGACTAGCGGGGGGGCCTGACAGCACAGATACGCAGTATTTT. Protein sequence: CASSPGLAGGPDSTDTQYF.

The rearrangement joins TRBV4-1 to TRBJ1-2; D not resolved. With 4 bases removed from V and 2 bases from J, the gap between germline ends came to 14 bases. There are 15 residues in the CDR3. CDR1 is MGHRA, CDR2 YSYEKL, per germline. DNA for the CDR3: TGCGCCAGCAGCCCAGCGCAAGGCCCGAACTATGGCTACACCTTC. Translating gives CASSPAQGPNYGYTF.

V is TRBV15 and J is TRBJ1-5; D not resolved. Germline-derived CDR1 and CDR2 are LNHNV and YYDKDF (reference sequence). The CDR3 extends over 13 amino acids. V gave up 3 bases and J gave up 5 bases, with 8 bases separating them. This CDR3 reads CATSSSGYQPQHF. The CDR3 bases are TGTGCCACCAGCAGTTCAGGTTATCAGCCCCAGCATTTT. Together with reference TRBV15 and TRBJ1-5, the CDR3 gives the full variable domain: DAMVIQNPRYQVTQFGKPVTLSCSQTLNHNVMYWYQQKSSQAPKLLFHYYDKDFNNEADTPDNFQSRRPNTSFCFLDIRSPGLGDTAMYLCATSSSGYQPQHFGDGTRLSIL.

The chain has TRBV19 and TRBJ2-1, with 7 bases identical to TRBD2. The CDR3 totals 15 residues. V lost 3 bases and J lost 3; bases outside the gene matches: 5. Germline CDR1 is LNHDA and CDR2 is SQIVND (reference sequence). CDR3 protein: CASSISSGVYNEQFF. The CDR3 DNA reads TGTGCCAGTAGTATTTCGAGCGGGGTCTACAATGAGCAGTTCTTC.

Comment on this clone: The same CDR3 arises from other DNA sequences in this sample as well. This chain uses TRBV10-3 with TRBJ1-2; 9 positions agree with TRBD1. CDR3 size: 12 residues. Germline loops: CDR1 ENHRY, CDR2 SYGVKD. V was pared by 7 bases and J by 4 bases, with 1 base of the junction left unmatched. The CDR3 DNA reads TGTGCCATCACGGGACAGGGCTATGGCTACACCTTC. This encodes CAITGQGYGYTF.

The genes are TRBV28 and TRBJ2-1; TRBD2 is a possible D gene (6 bases). This CDR3 spans 16 amino acids. The germline V and J ends were trimmed by 2 bases and 7 bases, with 18 bases remaining between them. Germline CDR1 reads MDHEN; CDR2 reads SYDVKM. The CDR3 sequence is CASSLGTGGAGNEQFF. The CDR3 coding sequence is TGTGCCAGCAGTTTAGGGACTGGCGGGGCAGGGAATGAGCAGTTCTTC.

The sample holds a few counts of this clone. The rearrangement joins TRBV5-1 to TRBJ2-7; a weak D match, TRBD1 (5 bases). The CDR3 contains 12 residues. The germline gives CDR1 SGHRS, CDR2 YFSETQ. Trimming pared 7 bases from V and 6 bases from J, leaving 14 bases between. CDR3: CASFLQGSEQYF. The CDR3, as DNA: TGCGCCAGCTTTCTGCAGGGTAGCGAGCAGTACTTC.

This sequence joins TRBV7-7 and TRBJ2-1, with D tentatively TRBD1 (5 bases). Germline loops: CDR1 SSHAT, CDR2 FNYEAQ (reference sequence). There are 15 residues in the CDR3. The V end lost 4 bases, the J end lost 3 bases, and 13 bases lay between the germline ends. CDR3 sequence: CASSSGITVYNEQFF. The CDR3 DNA reads as TGTGCCAGCAGCTCAGGGATTACGGTCTACAATGAGCAGTTCTTC.

The rearrangement links TRBV6-5 to TRBJ2-2, with D tentatively TRBD1 (6 bases). The CDR3 contains 15 residues. Germline V gene data show CDR1 as MNHEY and CDR2 as SVGAGI. The germline V and J ends were trimmed by 4 bases and 7 bases, with 16 bases remaining between them. The CDR3 nucleotides are TGTGCCAGCAGTTTACGACAGGCACCGAACGGGGAGCTGTTTTTT. Protein: CASSLRQAPNGELFF.